This entry describes one T cell receptor beta chain. Antigen unknown. UMI-labeled TRB cDNA libraries were prepared by 5' RACE. TCRdb re-analyzed the 5' RACE reads; it lists each CDR3 protein once, without DNA. This repertoire comprises under 65,000 distinct CDR3 sequences; its ten largest clones make up about 20%. These data originate in a study of CXCR3-negative and CXCR3-positive naive CD8 T cells. Germline V gives CDR1 LNHDA, CDR2 SQIVND (reference sequence). This CDR3 is 15 amino acids long. Triplicate sorting captured 300,000 to 350,000 cells each from every CD8+ T cell subset. Findings and caveats of the study: Both naive subsets had comparably high diversity; memory CD8+ cells much lower.

This TCR was sampled from a human donor in good health. Some clones in this sample may be carry-over from other donors' samples. The rearrangement joins TRBV19 to TRBJ1-1. Sequencing was performed on memory CD8+ T cells from blood. CDR3 in amino acids: CASSIEGNAVTEAFF.